Below, 17 T cell receptor beta chains from the same sample are listed, as sequenced in a study of breast tumors, draining lymph nodes, adjacent tissues (dated by TCRdb to the mid-2010s). The axillary draining lymph nodes of breast cancer patients were the source of the lymph node samples. The library was made by multiplex PCR. Sequencing relied on an Illumina HiSeq 2000. The raw public data were reprocessed by TCRdb itself: fastp quality trimming at Q25, MiXCR clonotype calling, in-frame beta chains only. Every CDR3 protein is listed once, alongside the most common genes and DNA of its rows. The sample table contains 150,000 to 200,000 distinct CDR3 sequences; only one count was recorded for approximately 33% of them. The ten top clones hold roughly 3.8% of the sample. The source material was axillary lymph node tissue. The origin of the receptors is a female donor with breast cancer. Some clones in this sample may be carry-over from other donors' samples.

Points on this clonotype: A much larger clone differs by one base, so this may be a read error. The chain links TRBV20-1 to TRBJ2-5; D is possibly TRBD2 (6 bases). V was cut by 3 bases and J by 4 bases, with 18 bases left in between. This CDR3 comprises 15 residues. CDR1 is DFQATT, CDR2 SNEGSKA, per germline (reference sequence). CDR3 residues: CSARPRDWPPETQYF. The CDR3 coding sequence is TGCAGTGCTAGGCCTCGGGACTGGCCGCCAGAGACCCAGTACTTC.

This clonotype was observed at least ten times. The rearrangement uses TRBV7-3 and TRBJ2-4; maybe TRBD2 (6 bases). V was clipped by 2 bases and J by 7 bases, with 9 bases between them. The CDR3 has 13 amino acids. CDR1 is SGHTA and CDR2 is FQGTGA in the germline V gene. The CDR3 spells CASSLGSGNIQYF. CDR3 sequence (DNA): TGTGCCAGCAGCTTAGGCAGCGGGAACATTCAGTACTTC.

The gene calls are TRBV20-1 and TRBJ1-4, with TRBD1 identical over 8 bases. The CDR3 totals 15 residues. The germline gives CDR1 DFQATT, CDR2 SNEGSKA (reference sequence). J was trimmed by 12 bases and V by 2 bases; bases with no gene match: 14. The CDR3 DNA sequence: TGCAGTGCTAGACCACAGGGGGTTACTAATGGAGAACTGTTTTTT. Amino acid sequence: CSARPQGVTNGELFF.

V gene TRBV27 combines with J gene TRBJ2-1; 12 bases fit TRBD2. The length of the CDR3 is 16 residues. J lost 6 bases, V lost 3 bases, and 6 bases had no gene match. Germline V gene sequence: CDR1 MNHEY, CDR2 SMNVEV (reference sequence). CDR3 coding DNA: TGTGCCAGCAGTTTTTCTAGCGGGAGGGCCTTCAATGAGCAGTTCTTC. Translating gives CASSFSSGRAFNEQFF.

The table lists this clonotype with many counts. V is TRBV10-2 and J is TRBJ2-3; 11 nucleotides agree with TRBD2. CDR1 and CDR2 from the germline V gene are WSHSY and SAAADI. The CDR3 length is 15 residues. V shed 8 bases, J shed 6 bases, and the junction held 10 bases outside the gene matches. The CDR3 DNA is TGCGCCAGCTCGGAGACTAGCGGGGTTGTCGATACGCAGTATTTT. The encoded protein is CASSETSGVVDTQYF.

Here the CDR3 reads CASSVYGGGRGRETQYF. The DNA of the CDR3 is TGTGCCAGCAGCGTATACGGGGGAGGGAGGGGAAGAGAGACCCAGTACTTC. The rearrangement links TRBV9 to TRBJ2-5, with 7 bases identical to TRBD2. V shed 1 base, J shed 4 bases, and the junction held 13 bases outside the gene matches. Germline assignment: CDR1 SGDLS and CDR2 YYNGEE. The CDR3 sequence is 17 residues long.

CDR3 sequence reads: CASSAPRDTSRNQPQHF. The CDR3 bases are TGTGCCAGCAGTGCCCCCCGGGACACGTCGAGGAATCAGCCCCAGCATTTT. This rearrangement joins TRBV28 to TRBJ1-5; D possibly corresponds to TRBD1 (6 bases). The length of the CDR3 is 17 residues. Germline loops: CDR1 MDHEN, CDR2 SYDVKM. Between the trimmed V and J ends, which lost 5 bases and 4 bases, there was a span of 21 bases. Drawing the rest from reference TRBV28 and TRBJ1-5, the complete variable domain is DVKVTQSSRYLVKRTGEKVFLECVQDMDHENMFWYRQDPGLGLRLIYFSYDVKMKEKGDIPEGYSVSREKKERFSLILESASTNQTSMYLCASSAPRDTSRNQPQHFGDGTRLSIL.

On this clonotype itself: Since a much larger clone is just one base distant, this may be a read error. The genes are TRBV27 and TRBJ2-7; 7 nucleotides match TRBD1. With V trimmed by 5 bases and J by 7 bases, 8 bases remained unmatched. This CDR3 spans 13 amino acids. Germline values: CDR1 MNHEY, CDR2 SMNVEV (reference sequence). CDR3 protein: CASSGNRGNEQYF. DNA of the CDR3: TGTGCCAGCAGTGGCAACAGGGGCAATGAGCAGTACTTC.

This clonotype came up a few times. The DNA of the CDR3 is TGTGCCAGCAGCTTATCAGGGAACACTGAAGCTTTCTTT. It yields the protein CASSLSGNTEAFF. The rearrangement joins TRBV11-2 to TRBJ1-1, with no clear D. Germline V gene sequence: CDR1 SGHAT, CDR2 FQNNGV. This CDR3 comprises 13 residues. V shed 2 bases and J shed 1 base, with 5 bases lying between them.

This clonotype was counted only a few times. This chain links TRBV5-1 with TRBJ1-1; no clear D gene. V was trimmed by 0 bases and J by 8 bases, leaving 5 bases between them. This CDR3 is built from 11 residues. Germline lookup yields CDR1 SGHRS and CDR2 YFSETQ. The CDR3 here is CASSLGREAFF. The CDR3 DNA follows: TGCGCCAGCAGCTTGGGGCGGGAAGCTTTCTTT.

In its sample, this clonotype was seen many times. V is TRBV20-1 and J is TRBJ2-7; TRBD1 aligns across 8 bases. Germline V gene data show CDR1 as DFQATT and CDR2 as SNEGSKA (reference sequence). With 8 bases clipped from V and 1 base from J, the junction kept 7 bases outside the gene matches. The CDR3 extends over 13 amino acids. This CDR3 reads CSPGGTGSYEQYF. CDR3 nucleotides: TGCAGTCCCGGAGGGACAGGATCCTACGAGCAGTACTTC.

This clonotype was picked up many times. V gene TRBV6-7 combines with J gene TRBJ1-2; maybe TRBD1 (5 bases). TRBV6-7 is given ORF status, its function remaining uncertain. This CDR3 contains 15 residues. V lost 0 bases, J lost 8 bases, and 16 bases lay in between. CDR3 amino acids: CASSYSGHPYKGYTF. The CDR3 nucleotides read TGTGCCAGCAGTTACTCCGGACACCCTTATAAAGGCTACACCTTC.

This clonotype was detected a few times. The V call is TRBV11-2, the J call TRBJ2-4; D remains unclear. From germline, CDR1 is SGHAT and CDR2 FQNNGV. CDR3 length: 13 amino acids. Trimming removed 6 bases at V and 0 bases at J, with 6 bases between. The CDR3 region is CASSPLAKNIQYF. CDR3 bases: TGTGCCAGCAGTCCATTAGCCAAAAACATTCAGTACTTC.

This clonotype turned up a few times. DNA for the CDR3: TGTGCCAGCAGTTTAGTGCAGGGCCCATGGGCTTTCTTT. As protein: CASSLVQGPWAFF. The chain joins TRBV12-3 or TRBV12-4 to TRBJ1-1; D may be TRBD1 (5 bases). The V gene lost 1 base and the J gene lost 11 bases, with 14 bases spanning the gap. The CDR3 covers 13 residues.

This clonotype was counted between two and nine times. A much larger clone is a single base away; this may be a read error. The chain has TRBV6-5 and TRBJ2-5, with no clear D. V was shortened by 8 bases and J by 2 bases, with 18 bases between the two germline ends. CDR3 length: 15 amino acids. The germline CDR1 and CDR2 sequences are MNHEY and SVGAGI. The CDR3 loop reads CASGLRTVTQETQYF. The CDR3 DNA reads as TGTGCCAGCGGCCTAAGGACGGTTACTCAAGAGACCCAGTACTTC.

Comment on this clonotype: One end of the junction fails to match germline, which may point to a read error. V usage is TRBV20-1 and J usage is TRBJ1-5; D may be TRBD1 (5 bases). The CDR3 consists of 15 residues. From germline, CDR1 is DFQATT and CDR2 SNEGSKA (reference sequence). CDR3 DNA sequence: TGCAGTGCTAGAAAAGGGGCTTTAAGCACTCAGCCCCAGCATTTT. Its translation: CSARKGALSTQPQHF.

This clonotype was seen ten or more times. This chain joins TRBV20-1 and TRBJ1-2; D uncertain. Germline V gene sequence: CDR1 DFQATT, CDR2 SNEGSKA (reference sequence). The CDR3 totals 14 residues. The ends were cut back, 4 bases at V and 4 bases at J, with 16 bases in the middle. In DNA form, the CDR3 reads TGCAGTGCTATCCTTTCTCTCTCGGTCTATGGCTACACCTTC. Translation gives CSAILSLSVYGYTF.